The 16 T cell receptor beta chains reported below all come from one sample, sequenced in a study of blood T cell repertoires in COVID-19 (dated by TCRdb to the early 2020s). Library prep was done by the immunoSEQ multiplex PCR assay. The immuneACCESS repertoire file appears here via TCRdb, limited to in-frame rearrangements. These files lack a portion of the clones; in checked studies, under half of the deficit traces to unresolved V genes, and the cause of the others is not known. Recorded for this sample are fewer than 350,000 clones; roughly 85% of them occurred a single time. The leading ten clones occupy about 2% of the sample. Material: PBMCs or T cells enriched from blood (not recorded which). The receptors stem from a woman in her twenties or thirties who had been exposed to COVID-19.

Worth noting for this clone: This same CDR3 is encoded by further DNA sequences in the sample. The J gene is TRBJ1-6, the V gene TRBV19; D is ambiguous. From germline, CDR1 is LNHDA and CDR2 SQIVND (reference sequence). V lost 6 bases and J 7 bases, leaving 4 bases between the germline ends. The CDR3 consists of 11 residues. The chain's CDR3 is CASSQNSPLHF. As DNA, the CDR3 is TGTGCCAGTAGCCAGAATTCACCCCTCCACTTT.

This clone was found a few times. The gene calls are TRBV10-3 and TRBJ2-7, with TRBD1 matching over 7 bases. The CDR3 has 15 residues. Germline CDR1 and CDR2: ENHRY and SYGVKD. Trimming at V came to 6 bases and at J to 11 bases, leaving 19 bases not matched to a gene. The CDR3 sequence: CAISHEAGTALMEYF. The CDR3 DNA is TGTGCCATCAGCCACGAAGCCGGGACAGCCCTTATGGAGTACTTC.

The CDR3 is CASSPLGQGETQYF. CDR3 coding DNA: TGTGCCAGCAGCCCCCTTGGACAGGGAGAGACCCAGTACTTC. V gene TRBV11-3 combines with J gene TRBJ2-5; 8 bases agree with TRBD1. The V gene end was trimmed by 5 bases and the J gene end by 4 bases; junction bases not matched to a gene: 6. CDR1 is SGHNT and CDR2 is YENEEA in the germline V gene. The CDR3 runs to 14 residues.

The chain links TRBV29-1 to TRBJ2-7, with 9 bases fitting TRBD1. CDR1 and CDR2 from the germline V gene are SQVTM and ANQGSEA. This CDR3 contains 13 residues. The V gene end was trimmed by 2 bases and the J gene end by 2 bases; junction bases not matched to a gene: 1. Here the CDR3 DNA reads TGCAGCGTTGAAAGGACAGGGGCCTACGAGCAGTACTTC. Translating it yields CSVERTGAYEQYF.

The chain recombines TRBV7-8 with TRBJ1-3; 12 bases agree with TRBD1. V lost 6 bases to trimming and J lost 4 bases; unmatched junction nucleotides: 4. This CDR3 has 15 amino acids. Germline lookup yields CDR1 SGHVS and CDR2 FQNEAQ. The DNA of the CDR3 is TGTGCCAGCAGTAGGGGACAGGGGGCAGGAAACACCATATATTTT. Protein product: CASSRGQGAGNTIYF. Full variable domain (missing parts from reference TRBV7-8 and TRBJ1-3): GAGVSQSPRYKVAKRGQDVALRCDPISGHVSLFWYQQALGQGPEFLTYFQNEAQLDKSGLPSDRFFAERPEGSVSTLKIQRTQQEDSAVYLCASSRGQGAGNTIYFGEGSWLTVV.

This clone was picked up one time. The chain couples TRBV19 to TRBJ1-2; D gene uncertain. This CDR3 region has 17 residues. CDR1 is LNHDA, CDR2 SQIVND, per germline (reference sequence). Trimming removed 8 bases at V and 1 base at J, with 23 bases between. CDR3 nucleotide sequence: TGTGCCAGTGTCTCGGGAAGCAGTCTTAATCTTAACTATGGCTACACCTTC. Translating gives CASVSGSSLNLNYGYTF.

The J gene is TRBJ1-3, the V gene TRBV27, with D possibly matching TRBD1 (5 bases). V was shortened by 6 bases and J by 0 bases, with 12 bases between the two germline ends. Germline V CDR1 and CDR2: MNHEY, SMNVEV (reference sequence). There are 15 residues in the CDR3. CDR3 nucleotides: TGTGCCAGCAGCGTCACAGGTGCCTCTGGAAACACCATATATTTT. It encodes CASSVTGASGNTIYF.

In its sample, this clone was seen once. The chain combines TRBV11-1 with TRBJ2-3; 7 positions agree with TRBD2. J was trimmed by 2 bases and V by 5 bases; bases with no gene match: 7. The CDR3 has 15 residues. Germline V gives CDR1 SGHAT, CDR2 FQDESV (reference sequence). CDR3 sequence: CASSPERGNTDTQYF. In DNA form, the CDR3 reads TGTGCCAGCAGCCCCGAGCGGGGCAACACAGATACGCAGTATTTT.

The CDR3 DNA reads as TGTGCCAGCAGTACAGGGGGGGATCAGCCCCAGCATTTT. Protein product: CASSTGGDQPQHF. The V gene is TRBV28, the J gene TRBJ1-5, with 8 bases lining up with TRBD1. Germline values: CDR1 MDHEN, CDR2 SYDVKM. This CDR3 contains 13 residues. V lost 5 bases and J lost 5; bases outside the gene matches: 2.

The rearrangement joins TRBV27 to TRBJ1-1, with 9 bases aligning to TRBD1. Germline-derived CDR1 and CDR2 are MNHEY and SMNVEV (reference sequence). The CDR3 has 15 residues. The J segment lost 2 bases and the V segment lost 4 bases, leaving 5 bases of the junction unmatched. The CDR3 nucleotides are TGTGCCAGCAGTTCCGGGGACAGGGCCAACACTGAAGCTTTCTTT. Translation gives CASSSGDRANTEAFF.

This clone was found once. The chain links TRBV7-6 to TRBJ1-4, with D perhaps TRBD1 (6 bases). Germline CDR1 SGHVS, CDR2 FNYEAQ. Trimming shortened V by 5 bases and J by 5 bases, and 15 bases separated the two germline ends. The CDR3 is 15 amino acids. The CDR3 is CASSRYTGTNEKLFF. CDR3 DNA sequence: TGTGCCAGCAGCCGATATACAGGGACCAATGAAAAACTGTTTTTT.

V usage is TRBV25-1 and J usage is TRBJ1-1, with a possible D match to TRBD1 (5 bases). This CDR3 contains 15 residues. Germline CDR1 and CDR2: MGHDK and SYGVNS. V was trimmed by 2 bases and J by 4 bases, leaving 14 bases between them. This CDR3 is CASSERGNAFTEAFF. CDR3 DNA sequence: TGTGCCAGCAGTGAAAGGGGTAATGCGTTCACTGAAGCTTTCTTT.

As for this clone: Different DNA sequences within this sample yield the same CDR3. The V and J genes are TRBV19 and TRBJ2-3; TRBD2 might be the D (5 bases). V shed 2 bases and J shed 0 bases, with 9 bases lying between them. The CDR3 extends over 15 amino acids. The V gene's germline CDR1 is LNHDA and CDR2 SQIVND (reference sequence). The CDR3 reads CASSISGASTDTQYF. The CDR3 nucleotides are TGTGCCAGTAGTATAAGCGGAGCTAGCACAGATACGCAGTATTTT.

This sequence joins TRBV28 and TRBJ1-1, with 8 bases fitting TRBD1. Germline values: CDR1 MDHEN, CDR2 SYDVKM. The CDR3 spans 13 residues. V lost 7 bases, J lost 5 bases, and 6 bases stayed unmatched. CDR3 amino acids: CASNRQGWTEAFF. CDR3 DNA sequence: TGTGCCAGCAATAGACAGGGGTGGACTGAAGCTTTCTTT.

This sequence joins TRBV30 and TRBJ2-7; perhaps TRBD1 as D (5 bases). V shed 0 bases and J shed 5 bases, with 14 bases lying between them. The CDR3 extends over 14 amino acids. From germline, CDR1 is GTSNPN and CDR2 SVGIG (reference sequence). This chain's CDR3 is CAWSVTRAGHEQYF. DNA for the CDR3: TGTGCCTGGAGTGTGACCAGGGCTGGGCACGAGCAGTACTTC.

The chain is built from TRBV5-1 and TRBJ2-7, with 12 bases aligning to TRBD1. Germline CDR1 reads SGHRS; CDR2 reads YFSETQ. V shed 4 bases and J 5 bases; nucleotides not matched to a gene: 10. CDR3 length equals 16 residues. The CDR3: CASSPRGQGAGNEQYF. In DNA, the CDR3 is TGCGCCAGCAGCCCTCGGGGACAGGGGGCTGGAAACGAGCAGTACTTC.